This TCR beta chain was recorded in a study of cytomegalovirus exposure and HLA in healthy donors. On the study more broadly: An analysis done earlier identified 100 million to 140 million unique TCR beta sequences from about 180 million T cells.

As to this clone: Antigen specificity is unknown.

Study findings and constraints: A prior analysis recorded that most TCR beta V segments were productive about 87% or about 30% of the time. Later findings reportedly placed an Asian-associated ancestry cluster below the approximately 670-donor mean for N-insertions.

Healthy bone marrow donors made up the donors. PCR amplification relied on 60 Vbeta primers (plus 13 Jbeta primers). Method: immunoSEQ multiplex PCR; TCRdb's copy keeps in-frame clones and lacks some. This table holds about 160,000 clones. The length of the CDR3 is 15 residues. V and J are TRBV21-1 and TRBJ2-1; no check of the table's D call, TRBD2, against the DNA was made. TRBV21-1 is deemed a pseudogene. Sequenced input: PBMCs. This TCR was sampled from a man under 40 in good health and CMV-seronegative. The CDR3: CASRRTSDSYNEQFF. CDR3 in DNA: TGTGCCAGCAGAAGGACTAGCGACTCCTACAATGAGCAGTTCTTC.